What follows are 15 T cell receptor beta chains derived from one specimen sequenced in a study of cytomegalovirus exposure and HLA in healthy donors. In the PCR, 60 Vbeta and 13 Jbeta primers were used. Only in-frame clones appear in the TCRdb table, and some are missing; sequencing was by immunoSEQ multiplex PCR. Of about 97,000 clones detected, around 72% appear once; the ten largest clones hold over 3%. The sequenced material came from PBMCs. These receptors all come from a man aged 40-50 years in good health and CMV-seronegative.

The chain carries TRBV6-1 and TRBJ1-6; TRBD1 is a possible D gene (5 bases). CDR3 length equals 15 residues. Trimming took 7 bases from V and 0 from J, leaving 10 bases between them. The V gene's germline CDR1 is MNHNS and CDR2 SASEGT. The chain's CDR3 is CASTRQFSYNSPLHF. In nucleotides, the CDR3 is TGTGCCAGCACCCGACAGTTCTCCTATAATTCACCCCTCCACTTT.

V usage is TRBV2 and J usage is TRBJ2-7, with 7 bases that match TRBD2. Trimming removed 7 bases from V and 3 bases from J; junction bases left unmatched: 6. In germline, CDR1 is SNHLY, CDR2 FYNNEI. The CDR3 has 13 residues. The DNA for the CDR3 is TGTGCCAGCAAGGGTAGCGGGCTCTACGAGCAGTACTTC. Its translation is CASKGSGLYEQYF.

The J gene is TRBJ2-7, the V gene TRBV2; maybe TRBD2 (6 bases). The germline V and J ends were trimmed by 4 bases and 0 bases, with 19 bases remaining between them. Germline CDR1 is SNHLY and CDR2 is FYNNEI. The CDR3 has 17 residues. CDR3 region: CASSVDWGDWSSYEQYF. The CDR3 DNA reads as TGTGCCAGCAGTGTAGACTGGGGGGACTGGAGCTCCTACGAGCAGTACTTC.

The chain recombines TRBV5-1 with TRBJ2-7; D is unresolved. The V gene's germline CDR1 is SGHRS and CDR2 YFSETQ. V was shortened by 1 base and J by 0 bases, with 8 bases between the two germline ends. The CDR3 sequence is 14 residues long. This CDR3 is CASSLFGSSYEQYF. In nucleotides, the CDR3 is TGCGCCAGCAGCTTGTTCGGTTCCTCCTACGAGCAGTACTTC.

The V and J genes are TRBV2 and TRBJ1-3; no definite D call. The germline V gene has CDR1 SNHLY and CDR2 FYNNEI. V was trimmed by 8 bases and J by 2 bases, leaving 10 bases between them. The CDR3 is made up of 13 amino acids. The CDR3 DNA reads TGTGCCAGCGCGGCCCCCGCTGGAAACACCATATATTTT. Translating gives CASAAPAGNTIYF. The full variable domain, completed using reference TRBV2 and TRBJ1-3, is EPEVTQTPSHQVTQMGQEVILRCVPISNHLYFYWYRQILGQKVEFLVSFYNNEISEKSEIFDDQFSVERPDGSNFTLKIRSTKLEDSAMYFCASAAPAGNTIYFGEGSWLTVV.

V is TRBV7-3 and J is TRBJ2-1; D possibly corresponds to TRBD2 (8 bases). The CDR3 extends over 16 amino acids. The V gene's germline CDR1 is SGHTA and CDR2 FQGTGA. The ends were cut back, 5 bases at V and 0 bases at J, with 14 bases in the middle. CDR3: CASSGSGDSSYNEQFF. CDR3 sequence (DNA): TGTGCCAGCAGCGGTAGCGGGGACAGCTCCTACAATGAGCAGTTCTTC.

The gene calls are TRBV7-3 and TRBJ2-5; D ambiguous. From germline, CDR1 is SGHTA and CDR2 FQGTGA. The CDR3 runs 13 residues. V lost 5 bases and J 5 bases, leaving 12 bases between the germline ends. CDR3 loop: CASSRDALETQYF. The DNA of the CDR3 is TGTGCCAGCAGCCGCGATGCGTTGGAGACCCAGTACTTC.

CDR3 region: CASGGQGLILVAQETQYF. The CDR3 region has the DNA TGTGCCAGCGGCGGACAGGGGCTTATCCTGGTGGCCCAAGAGACCCAGTACTTC. V is TRBV5-6 and J is TRBJ2-5; 9 bases align to TRBD1. Trimming took 7 bases from V and 1 from J; bases not matched to a gene: 17. Germline V CDR1 and CDR2: SGHDT, YYEEEE. The CDR3 is 18 residues long.

The chain recombines TRBV4-2 with TRBJ2-7; possible D gene TRBD2, 5 bases. This CDR3 is built from 14 residues. The germline V gene has CDR1 LGHNA and CDR2 YNFKEQ. V gave up 0 bases and J gave up 2 bases, with 8 bases separating them. CDR3 nucleotide sequence: TGTGCCAGCAGCCAAGATCAACTAGCCTACGAGCAGTACTTC. Protein: CASSQDQLAYEQYF.

The chain carries TRBV5-1 and TRBJ1-2; the match to TRBD1 covers 8 bases. The CDR3 contains 19 residues. V was pared by 3 bases and J by 0 bases, with 16 bases of the junction left unmatched. Germline V gives CDR1 SGHRS, CDR2 YFSETQ. The CDR3 nucleotides are TGCGCCAGCAGCTATGCCCCCCCGGGACAGGTCCTTACTAACTATGGCTACACCTTC. This gives the protein CASSYAPPGQVLTNYGYTF.

The V gene is TRBV27, the J gene TRBJ2-5; the match to TRBD1 covers 12 bases. The germline CDR1 and CDR2 sequences are MNHEY and SMNVEV (reference sequence). The length of the CDR3 is 14 residues. J gave up 5 bases and V 6 bases, and 4 bases lay outside the gene matches. CDR3 protein: CASRGQGAPETQYF. DNA of the CDR3: TGTGCCAGCAGGGGACAGGGGGCGCCTGAGACCCAGTACTTC.

J is TRBJ1-2 and V is TRBV7-9, with a possible D match to TRBD1 (5 bases). CDR1 is SEHNR and CDR2 is FQNEAQ in the germline V gene (reference sequence). V gave up 3 bases and J gave up 4 bases, with 9 bases separating them. The CDR3 extends over 13 amino acids. The CDR3 sequence is CASSFRDSYGYTF. The DNA for the CDR3 is TGTGCCAGCAGCTTTCGGGACTCCTATGGCTACACCTTC.

V gene TRBV2 combines with J gene TRBJ1-1; the D gene is possibly TRBD1 (5 bases). V dropped 5 bases and J dropped 12 bases, with 19 bases sitting between them. Germline V lookup: CDR1 SNHLY, CDR2 FYNNEI. CDR3 length equals 13 residues. The CDR3 sequence is CASSKFGDFETFF. The CDR3 bases are TGTGCCAGCAGTAAATTCGGGGACTTTGAGACTTTCTTT.

This clone has just one count. The genes are TRBV23-1 and TRBJ2-3; 8 bases fit TRBD2. TRBV23-1 falls under the ORF class, with uncertain function. The ends lost 5 bases at V and 2 bases at J; junction bases unmatched: 6. The CDR3 is 15 residues long. The CDR3 loop is CASSRAGAFTDTQYF. CDR3 sequence (DNA): TGCGCCAGCAGTAGAGCGGGGGCCTTCACAGATACGCAGTATTTT.

J is TRBJ2-2 and V is TRBV5-1; 8 nucleotides line up with TRBD1. This CDR3 spans 18 amino acids. Germline V CDR1 and CDR2: SGHRS, YFSETQ. The J segment lost 4 bases and the V segment lost 0 bases, leaving 11 bases of the junction unmatched. The CDR3 region has the DNA TGCGCCAGCAGCTTGGCCTATGGGCAGGGGGCCAGCACCGGGGAGCTGTTTTTT. The encoded protein is CASSLAYGQGASTGELFF.